This T cell receptor (beta chain) is drawn from a study of T cells in Graves' hyperthyroidism and ophthalmopathy. Study information: Once the initial diagnosis was made, peripheral blood was obtained before any treatment. Study-level points and caveats: Ophthalmopathy and stable hyperthyroidism were told apart by a 13 V-J model. Most clonotypes expanded in thyroid above 0.001 were likewise present in blood.

Not enrolled were patients with uncontrolled infection, other autoimmune disease, pregnancy or lactation. This clonotype has at least ten counts. Its antigen is unknown. Amplification targeted TCR beta CDR3 regions from RNA transcripts. The HTBI set primed first-round TCR CDR3 RT-PCR. TCRdb re-called the multiplex PCR reads through MiXCR, storing one row per CDR3 protein. This table holds some 490,000 distinct CDR3 sequences, 15% to 20% found once. There are 16 residues in the CDR3. V was clipped by 2 bases and J by 0 bases, with 10 bases between them. CDR1 is LGHDT and CDR2 is YNNKEL in the germline V gene (reference sequence).

This chain joins TRBV3-1 and TRBJ1-4; D remains ambiguous. The sequencing input was blood. This receptor was taken from a woman in her twenties or thirties with Graves' ophthalmopathy. This CDR3 is CASSQWRSATNEKLFF. The CDR3 DNA reads as TGTGCCAGCAGCCAATGGCGAAGTGCAACTAATGAAAAACTGTTTTTT.